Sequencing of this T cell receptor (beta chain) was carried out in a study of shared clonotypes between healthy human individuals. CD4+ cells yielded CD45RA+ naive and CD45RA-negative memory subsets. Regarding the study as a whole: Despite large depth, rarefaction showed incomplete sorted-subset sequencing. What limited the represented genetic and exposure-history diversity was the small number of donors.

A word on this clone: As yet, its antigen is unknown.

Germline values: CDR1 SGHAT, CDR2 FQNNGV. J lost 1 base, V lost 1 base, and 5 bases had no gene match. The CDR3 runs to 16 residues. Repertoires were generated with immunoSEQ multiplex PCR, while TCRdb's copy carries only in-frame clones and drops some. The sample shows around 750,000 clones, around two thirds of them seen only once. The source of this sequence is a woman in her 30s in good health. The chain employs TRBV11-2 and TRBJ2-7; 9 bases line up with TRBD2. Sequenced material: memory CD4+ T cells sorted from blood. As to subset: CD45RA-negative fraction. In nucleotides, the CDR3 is TGTGCCAGCAGCTTAGGGTCTAGCGGGAAGTCCTACGAGCAGTACTTC. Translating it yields CASSLGSSGKSYEQYF.